Listed below are T cell receptor beta chains from one sample, sequenced in a study of blood T cell repertoires in COVID-19. Profiled with immunoSEQ multiplex PCR; TCRdb holds only in-frame clones, not every one. The top ten hold about 2.1% of the sample, which has about 180,000 clones, about 88% seen once. Sequences were obtained from PBMCs or T cells enriched from blood (not recorded which). The receptors were sampled from a woman in her thirties or forties with acute COVID-19. Both conserved end residues are part of each CDR3. The D gene is left open where the match is weak. The listing skips clone size in some rows; elsewhere it reads once, few, many or a size class.

clone size | J gene | D gene | V gene | CDR3 DNA | CDR3 protein
. | TRBJ1-6 | TRBD1 | TRBV25-1 | TGTGCCAGCAGTGGGACAGGGCCTAGTCCACCCCTCCACTTT | CASSGTGPSPPLHF
. | TRBJ1-4 | TRBD1 | TRBV14 | TGTGCCAGCAGCCAAGTCCTCGACAGGGTTGGGGAAAAACTGTTTTTT | CASSQVLDRVGEKLFF
. | TRBJ1-2 | TRBD1 | TRBV5-6 | TGTGCCAGCAGCTTCTTTACAGGGGGAGGCTACACCTTC | CASSFFTGGGYTF
. | TRBJ2-6 | . | TRBV19 | TGTGCCAGTAGTGCTCAGGGATCTGGGGCCAACGTCCTGACTTTC | CASSAQGSGANVLTF
. | TRBJ2-7 | TRBD1 | TRBV11-2 | TGTGCCAGCAGCGAGGGGGCAGGACCCTACGAGCAGTACTTC | CASSEGAGPYEQYF
. | TRBJ1-2 | TRBD1 | TRBV19 | TGTGCCAGTAGAATCCGGGACAGGGATAATAACGGCTACACCTTC | CASRIRDRDNNGYTF
. | TRBJ1-6 | . | TRBV5-1 | TGCGCCAGCAGCTTCAGCGGAATACATAATTCACCCCTCCACTTT | CASSFSGIHNSPLHF
. | TRBJ2-7 | TRBD2 | TRBV6-5 | TGTGCCAGCAGCCAATACAGGACTAGGTCCTACGAGCAGTACTTC | CASSQYRTRSYEQYF
. | TRBJ1-1 | . | TRBV5-6 | TGTGCCAGCAGCTTGGGGGCAGCCCTGAACACTGAAGCTTTCTTT | CASSLGAALNTEAFF
. | TRBJ2-2 | TRBD1 | TRBV18 | TGTGCCAGCTCACCGCTGCGACAGGGGGCAAACGGGGAGCTGTTTTTT | CASSPLRQGANGELFF
once | TRBJ2-5 | TRBD2 | TRBV10-3 | TGTGCCATCAGCCCCCACGTGGCTAGCGGGGTCGAGACCCAGTACTTC | CAISPHVASGVETQYF
. | TRBJ1-4 | TRBD1 | TRBV7-9 | TGTGCCAGCAGCATACAGGGGCCAGAGGAACTGTTTTTT | CASSIQGPEELFF
once | TRBJ1-1 | TRBD1 | TRBV7-9 | TGTGCCAGCAGCCCACCAACAGGGGTGGGGACTGAAGCTTTCTTT | CASSPPTGVGTEAFF
. | TRBJ2-3 | . | TRBV5-1 | TGCGCCAGCAGCTTAGCCCAGCGGCTCACAGATACGCAGTATTTT | CASSLAQRLTDTQYF
. | TRBJ1-2 | TRBD1 | TRBV25-1 | TGTGCCAGCACCCCCGGGACAGGCGGGGGCTATGGCTACACCTTC | CASTPGTGGGYGYTF
. | TRBJ2-4 | . | TRBV19 | TGTGCCAGTCGACCTCCGGGAACCGAAAACATTCAGTACTTC | CASRPPGTENIQYF
. | TRBJ2-7 | . | TRBV4-2 | TGTGCCAGCAGCCAAGACCCCCAAGGGGGAGGGGCCTACGAGCAGTACTTC | CASSQDPQGGGAYEQYF
. | TRBJ1-1 | . | TRBV18 | TGTGCCAGCTCACCACTTATGGAGGGGCTGAACACTGAAGCTTTCTTT | CASSPLMEGLNTEAFF
. | TRBJ1-2 | . | TRBV28 | TGTGCCAGCAGTCTCGACCAGGCTCTCGGCTACACCTTC | CASSLDQALGYTF
. | TRBJ2-4 | . | TRBV19 | TGTGCCAGTAGTTCCCCAGGAGCCAAAAACATTCAGTACTTC | CASSSPGAKNIQYF
many | TRBJ2-7 | TRBD1 | TRBV11-2 | TGTGCCAGCAGCTACGGGACAGGAGTTCTGGACGAGCAGTACTTC | CASSYGTGVLDEQYF
once | TRBJ2-5 | . | TRBV7-9 | TGTGCCAGCAGCTTACACGACAATCAAGAGACCCAGTACTTC | CASSLHDNQETQYF
. | TRBJ2-4 | . | TRBV12-2 | TGTGCAAGTCGCCTCCATGCGGGACTAGGGGCCAAAAACATTCAGTACTTC | CASRLHAGLGAKNIQYF
once | TRBJ1-2 | . | TRBV5-1 | TGCGCCAGCAGCCCCCAGACAGGAAGGAGTGTGGCTGGCTACACCTTC | CASSPQTGRSVAGYTF
. | TRBJ2-2 | TRBD2 | TRBV2 | TGTGCCAGGGCGACTAGCGGCCTAATAAACACCGGGGAGCTGTTTTTT | CARATSGLINTGELFF
. | TRBJ2-2 | . | TRBV30 | TGTGCCTGGAGCACCGTTGGACTCATTATAGGGGAGCTGTTTTTT | CAWSTVGLIIGELFF
. | TRBJ1-3 | TRBD1 | TRBV7-9 | TGTGCCAGCAGCCCGCGACAGGGGGGTGGAAACACCATATATTTT | CASSPRQGGGNTIYF
. | TRBJ1-1 | . | TRBV6-1 | TGTGCCAGCAGTGACGCAACTGCCTTGGGTGGGCTTGTCACTGAAGCTTTCTTT | CASSDATALGGLVTEAFF
. | TRBJ1-6 | . | TRBV21-1 | TGTGCCAGCAGTGTAGTTTCAGAGGGAATAGGCTCACCCCTCCACTTT | CASSVVSEGIGSPLHF